This T cell receptor (beta chain) was found in a study of T cell changes during pregnancy in multiple sclerosis. Produced via immunoSEQ multiplex PCR; TCRdb's table is partial and in-frame only. Among some 44,000 clones listed, about nine tenths were seen once. The sample was CD4+ T cells from peripheral blood mononuclear cells, taken in the second trimester of pregnancy. The TCR was taken from a female donor with multiple sclerosis, enrolled in a pregnancy study.

CDR3 coding DNA: TGTGCCAGCAGCTTAGTGGGACTAGCTGTGGGTGAGCAGTTCTTC. It yields the protein CASSLVGLAVGEQFF. J is TRBJ2-1 and V is TRBV7-6; 9 nucleotides match TRBD2. The germline CDR1 and CDR2 sequences are SGHVS and FNYEAQ. Trimming took 1 base from V and 9 from J; bases not matched to a gene: 7. The CDR3 extends over 15 amino acids. Complete variable domain (other parts from reference TRBV7-6 and TRBJ2-1): GAGVSQSPRYKVTKRGQDVALRCDPISGHVSLYWYRQALGQGPEFLTYFNYEAQQDKSGLPNDRFSAERPEGSISTLTIQRTEQRDSAMYRCASSLVGLAVGEQFFGPGTRLTVL.